The next 26 T cell receptor beta chains were all read from a single sample in a study of blood T cell repertoires in COVID-19. TCRdb's copy holds only in-frame clones and misses some; the assay was immunoSEQ multiplex PCR. Here the sample spans 210,000 or so clones, about nine tenths being singletons. The specimen sequenced was peripheral blood. These receptors all come from a woman aged 35 to 49 with acute or convalescent COVID-19.

CDR3 amino acids: CASSRTSGNYGYTF. The CDR3 DNA reads as TGTGCCAGCTCTCGAACGTCAGGGAACTATGGCTACACCTTC. V usage is TRBV18 and J usage is TRBJ1-2, with a weak D call TRBD1 (5 bases). CDR1 is KGHSH, CDR2 LQKENI, per germline. This CDR3 contains 14 residues. Trimming cost V 6 bases and J 2 bases, with 13 bases left between them.

V and J are TRBV19 and TRBJ2-3; 8 bases fit TRBD1. Germline V gene sequence: CDR1 LNHDA, CDR2 SQIVND (reference sequence). V lost 5 bases, J lost 5 bases, and 12 bases stayed unmatched. This CDR3 region has 16 residues. This CDR3 is CASSSYLGQGVDTQYF. CDR3 DNA sequence: TGTGCCAGTAGTTCATACCTCGGACAGGGTGTAGATACGCAGTATTTT.

The V gene is TRBV5-6, the J gene TRBJ1-1, with D perhaps TRBD1 (5 bases). The CDR3 sequence is 14 residues long. CDR1 is SGHDT and CDR2 is YYEEEE in the germline V gene. The ends were cut back, 3 bases at V and 4 bases at J, with 13 bases in the middle. The CDR3 sequence is CASSWAGQGTEAFF. CDR3 in DNA: TGTGCCAGCAGCTGGGCGGGGCAGGGCACTGAAGCTTTCTTT. Filled out from reference TRBV5-6 and TRBJ1-1, the complete variable domain reads DAGVTQSPTHLIKTRGQQVTLRCSPKSGHDTVSWYQQALGQGPQFIFQYYEEEERQRGNFPDRFSGHQFPNYSSELNVNALLLGDSALYLCASSWAGQGTEAFFGQGTRLTVV.

As regards this clone: One end of the junction fails to match germline, which may point to a read error. This chain connects TRBV15 to TRBJ1-1; D may be TRBD1 (6 bases). There are 13 residues in the CDR3. The germline gives CDR1 LNHNV, CDR2 YYDKDF (reference sequence). The CDR3 DNA is TGTGCCACCAGCAGGAACAGGGTCGCGGTAGATCTCTTT. Its translation: CATSRNRVAVDLF.

This sequence joins TRBV9 and TRBJ1-2, with D perhaps matching TRBD1 (5 bases). The CDR3 length is 15 residues. The ends were cut back, 0 bases at V and 3 bases at J, with 12 bases in the middle. CDR1 and CDR2 from the germline V gene are SGDLS and YYNGEE. The CDR3 DNA reads as TGTGCCAGCAGCGTAGGGGGGGACCCGGACTATGGCTACACCTTC. Amino acid sequence: CASSVGGDPDYGYTF.

This sequence joins TRBV6-4 and TRBJ1-2; the D gene is possibly TRBD1 (5 bases). V lost 0 bases to trimming and J lost 4 bases, with 9 bases between them. This CDR3 comprises 14 residues. Germline CDR1 is MRHNA and CDR2 is SNTAGT. CDR3 amino acids: CASSDSLGRYGYTF. The CDR3 nucleotides read TGTGCCAGCAGTGACTCCTTGGGGCGCTATGGCTACACCTTC.

The chain joins TRBV6-6 to TRBJ1-2, with D possibly being TRBD1 (6 bases). The germline CDR1 and CDR2 sequences are MNHNY and SVGAGI (reference sequence). With 6 bases removed from V and 6 bases from J, the gap between germline ends came to 20 bases. This CDR3 has 15 amino acids. The CDR3 protein is CASSLGGADANGYTF. The CDR3, as DNA: TGTGCCAGCAGCCTAGGGGGGGCCGACGCCAATGGCTACACCTTC.

This chain uses TRBV29-1 with TRBJ1-1; D not certain. CDR1 SQVTM and CDR2 ANQGSEA come from the germline V gene. V gave up 4 bases and J gave up 6 bases, with 9 bases separating them. CDR3 length: 11 residues. The CDR3 region has the DNA TGCAGCGTTGGATCTCTATCTGAAGCTTTCTTT. Translating it yields CSVGSLSEAFF.

The chain combines TRBV27 with TRBJ1-1; D possibly corresponds to TRBD1 (5 bases). The CDR3 is 16 residues long. V was pared by 1 base and J by 5 bases, with 17 bases between. The germline CDR1 and CDR2 sequences are MNHEY and SMNVEV (reference sequence). The chain's CDR3 is CASSLFPPREGTEAFF. CDR3 DNA: TGTGCCAGCAGTTTATTTCCCCCGCGGGAGGGGACTGAAGCTTTCTTT.

CDR3 protein: CASSYRGYGYTF. The DNA of the CDR3 is TGTGCCAGCAGCTACAGGGGCTATGGCTACACCTTC. The rearrangement joins TRBV6-5 to TRBJ1-2, with 7 bases that match TRBD1. V was clipped by 6 bases and J by 4 bases; unmatched bases: 2. The CDR3 length is 12 residues. CDR1 is MNHEY, CDR2 SVGAGI, per germline.

The J gene is TRBJ1-6, the V gene TRBV7-9; D is uncertain. The CDR3 is made up of 12 amino acids. Per germline, CDR1 SEHNR and CDR2 FQNEAQ (reference sequence). The ends were cut back, 8 bases at V and 8 bases at J, with 10 bases in the middle. The CDR3 DNA reads TGTGCCAGCGGAGGGTTTGATTCACCCCTCCACTTT. As protein: CASGGFDSPLHF.

The chain couples TRBV25-1 to TRBJ1-2; no reliable D call. CDR1 and CDR2 from the germline V gene are MGHDK and SYGVNS. The CDR3 is 13 residues long. Trimming removed 1 base from V and 2 bases from J, with 5 bases in between. The CDR3 here is CASSEFGNYGYTF. CDR3 sequence (DNA): TGTGCCAGCAGTGAATTCGGGAACTATGGCTACACCTTC.

The J gene is TRBJ1-2, the V gene TRBV24-1; D is perhaps TRBD1 (5 bases). CDR3 size: 15 residues. V gave up 0 bases and J gave up 3 bases, with 10 bases separating them. Germline V gene lookup returns CDR1 KGHDR and CDR2 SFDVKD. The CDR3 sequence: CATSDLQGSDYGYTF. CDR3 sequence (DNA): TGTGCCACCAGTGATTTGCAGGGTTCGGACTATGGCTACACCTTC.

The chain joins TRBV6-1 to TRBJ2-5; D unresolved. The CDR3 has 15 amino acids. CDR1 is MNHNS, CDR2 SASEGT, per germline. Trimming shortened V by 1 base and J by 4 bases, and 13 bases separated the two germline ends. The chain's CDR3 is CASSEEDTSGETQYF. As DNA, the CDR3 is TGTGCCAGCAGTGAAGAAGACACGTCTGGAGAGACCCAGTACTTC.

This clone was recorded once. This chain links TRBV9 with TRBJ1-6, with 11 bases that match TRBD1. Germline CDR1 and CDR2: SGDLS and YYNGEE. V trimming: 3 bases; J trimming: 14 bases; junction bases outside the gene matches: 16. This CDR3 has 17 amino acids. For the CDR3, the DNA is TGTGCCAGCAGCGACGGGACAGGGGGATCCGCAGGTCGGGCCCTCCACTTT. Encoded protein: CASSDGTGGSAGRALHF.

Only one count was recorded for this clone. This chain links TRBV5-1 with TRBJ1-2, with D possibly TRBD1 on 5 matching bases. Trimming took off 9 bases at V and 0 bases at J, with 15 bases between the two ends. The germline gives CDR1 SGHRS, CDR2 YFSETQ. The CDR3 sequence is 14 residues long. The CDR3 coding sequence is TGCGCCACCTCAGACAGACCAGCTAACTATGGCTACACCTTC. Its protein is CATSDRPANYGYTF.

In this sample, this clone turned up once. This chain joins TRBV7-2 and TRBJ2-5; TRBD2 agrees at 10 bases. Looked up from germline, CDR1 is SGHTA and CDR2 is FQGNSA. V trimming: 4 bases; J trimming: 5 bases; junction bases outside the gene matches: 10. The CDR3 extends over 16 amino acids. Here the CDR3 DNA reads TGTGCCAGCAGCTCCTCTAGCGGGGGCCTAGAGGAGACCCAGTACTTC. Translating gives CASSSSSGGLEETQYF. Using reference TRBV7-2 and TRBJ2-5 for the parts outside the CDR3, the full variable domain is GAGVSQSPSNKVTEKGKDVELRCDPISGHTALYWYRQSLGQGLEFLIYFQGNSAPDKSGLPSDRFSAERTGGSVSTLTIQRTQQEDSAVYLCASSSSSGGLEETQYFGPGTRLLVL.

The chain is built from TRBV3-1 (or the pseudogene TRBV3-2) and TRBJ2-5, with a weak D call TRBD2 (6 bases). Germline V lookup: CDR1 LGHDT, CDR2 YNNKEL (reference sequence). The CDR3 is made up of 14 amino acids. Trimming took off 1 base at V and 3 bases at J, with 9 bases between the two ends. CDR3 nucleotides: TGTGCCAGCAGCCAAGCGGGGGTGAAAGAGACCCAGTACTTC. It yields the protein CASSQAGVKETQYF.

This clone was seen only once. V usage is TRBV5-4 and J usage is TRBJ2-3; 9 nucleotides match TRBD2. CDR3 length equals 14 residues. CDR1 is SGHNT and CDR2 is YYREEE in the germline V gene (reference sequence). V trimming: 3 bases; J trimming: 6 bases; junction bases outside the gene matches: 5. The CDR3 region is CASSWRGGSDTQYF. Written as DNA, the CDR3 is TGTGCCAGCAGCTGGCGGGGGGGCAGTGATACGCAGTATTTT.

The chain couples TRBV9 to TRBJ1-6; TRBD1 aligns across 9 bases. V was clipped by 3 bases and J by 10 bases; unmatched bases: 8. Germline CDR1 and CDR2: SGDLS and YYNGEE. The CDR3 is made up of 15 amino acids. The CDR3 here is CASSATGTGLSPLHF. The CDR3 DNA reads as TGTGCCAGCAGCGCCACCGGGACAGGGTTGTCACCCCTCCACTTT.

V is TRBV19 and J is TRBJ1-6; D gene ambiguous. With 4 bases removed from V and 0 bases from J, the gap between germline ends came to 7 bases. This CDR3 has 15 amino acids. The germline gives CDR1 LNHDA, CDR2 SQIVND (reference sequence). DNA of the CDR3: TGTGCCAGTAGTACCGCTAGCTCCTATAATTCACCCCTCCACTTT. It yields the protein CASSTASSYNSPLHF.

The CDR3 is CASSGAGSTGELFF. The CDR3 DNA sequence: TGTGCCAGCTCCGGCGCAGGGTCCACCGGGGAGCTGTTTTTT. This chain joins TRBV18 and TRBJ2-2; perhaps TRBD1 as D (5 bases). This CDR3 has 14 residues. The ends were cut back, 6 bases at V and 4 bases at J, with 12 bases in the middle. Looked up from germline, CDR1 is KGHSH and CDR2 is LQKENI.

The chain uses TRBV11-2 and TRBJ1-1; D is uncertain. Germline values: CDR1 SGHAT, CDR2 FQNNGV. V lost 5 bases and J 4 bases, leaving 11 bases between the germline ends. The CDR3 contains 13 residues. The CDR3 DNA sequence: TGTGCCAGCAGCCCAGGATTCGGCACTGAAGCTTTCTTT. Its translation is CASSPGFGTEAFF.

The rearrangement joins TRBV11-2 to TRBJ2-7; 7 bases map to TRBD2. Germline V gene lookup returns CDR1 SGHAT and CDR2 FQNNGV. This CDR3 comprises 15 residues. Trimming took 3 bases from V and 3 from J; bases not matched to a gene: 8. The CDR3: CASSFSGGGDYEQYV. CDR3 coding DNA: TGTGCCAGCAGCTTTTCTGGCGGGGGAGACTACGAGCAGTACGTC.

The V gene is TRBV30, the J gene TRBJ1-2, with D tentatively TRBD1 (6 bases). The CDR3 contains 12 residues. Trimming took off 5 bases at V and 2 bases at J, with 9 bases between the two ends. The germline gives CDR1 GTSNPN, CDR2 SVGIG (reference sequence). DNA for the CDR3: TGTGCCTGGGACAGGCTAAACTATGGCTACACCTTC. It encodes CAWDRLNYGYTF. The full variable domain, rest sourced from reference TRBV30 and TRBJ1-2, is SQTIHQWPATLVQPVGSPLSLECTVEGTSNPNLYWYRQAAGRGLQLLFYSVGIGQISSEVPQNLSASRPQDRQFILSSKKLLLSDSGFYLCAWDRLNYGYTFGSGTRLTVV.

The rearrangement joins TRBV11-1 to TRBJ1-1, with TRBD1 identical over 9 bases. Germline CDR1 SGHAT, CDR2 FQDESV (reference sequence). The ends lost 5 bases at V and 5 bases at J; junction bases unmatched: 6. CDR3 size: 14 residues. CDR3 bases: TGTGCCAGCAGCCAACAGGGGGCTTGGACTGAAGCTTTCTTT. Amino acid sequence: CASSQQGAWTEAFF.